This T cell receptor beta chain was recovered during a study of T cells after yellow fever vaccination. General study points: Weaker, the secondary response peaked sooner, at day 5 versus 15. A small proportion of clonotypes was detected in both the CD4 and CD8 compartments. Among primary-vaccination clones, most reappeared after the booster, at almost 98% for CD4 and around 90% for CD8.

This clonotype was picked up a small number of times. Its antigen is not known. Germline V CDR1 and CDR2: LNHDA, SQIVND (reference sequence). This CDR3 region has 14 residues. V was cut by 9 bases and J by 4 bases, with 18 bases left in between. In making TCR cDNA, 5'RACE template switching added a universal primer site and UMIs to it. TCRdb processed the 5' RACE reads anew with MiXCR; each CDR3 protein has one entry. Of approximately 550,000 distinct CDR3 sequences in the sample, about 14% were seen once. The chain links TRBV19 to TRBJ1-1; D is unresolved. The sequencing here drew on PBMCs, taken on the day of the yellow fever booster vaccination. The TCR originated in a man under 40 who received the YFV17D yellow fever vaccine. The CDR3 DNA sequence: TGTGCCAGCCGGAGAGGGTCGGGTCCCACTGAAGCTTTCTTT. This codes for CASRRGSGPTEAFF.